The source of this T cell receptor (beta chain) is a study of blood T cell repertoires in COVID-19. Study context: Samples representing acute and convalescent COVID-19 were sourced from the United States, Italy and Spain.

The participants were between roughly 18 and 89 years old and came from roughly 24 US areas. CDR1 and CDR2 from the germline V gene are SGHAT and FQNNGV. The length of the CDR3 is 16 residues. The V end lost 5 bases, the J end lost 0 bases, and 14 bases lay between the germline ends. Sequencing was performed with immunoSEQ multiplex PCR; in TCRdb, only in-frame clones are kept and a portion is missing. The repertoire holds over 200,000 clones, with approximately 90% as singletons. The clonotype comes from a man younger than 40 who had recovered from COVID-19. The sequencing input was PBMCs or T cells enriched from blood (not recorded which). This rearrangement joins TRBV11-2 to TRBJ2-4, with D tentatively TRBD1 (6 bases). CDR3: CASSTIRGIAKNIQYF. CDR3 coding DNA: TGTGCCAGCAGCACGATCAGGGGTATAGCCAAAAACATTCAGTACTTC.